These 21 T cell receptor beta chains were all obtained from the same sample, sequenced in a study of cytomegalovirus exposure and HLA in healthy donors. PCR used 60 Vbeta primers and 13 Jbeta primers. Libraries were prepared by immunoSEQ multiplex PCR; TCRdb keeps only in-frame clonotypes and omits some of them. The data show some 160,000 clones, with 80% seen just once and around 5.4% held by the top ten. The source material was PBMCs. The source is a man aged 40-50 years in good health and CMV-seronegative.

The J gene is TRBJ2-6, the V gene TRBV5-6, with D possibly being TRBD1 (5 bases). Trimming removed 3 bases from V and 2 bases from J, with 12 bases in between. Per the germline V gene, CDR1 is SGHDT and CDR2 is YYEEEE. This CDR3 is built from 16 residues. In nucleotides, the CDR3 is TGTGCCAGCAGCTGGGGCCTGTTCGCTGGGGCCAACGTCCTGACTTTC. This translates into CASSWGLFAGANVLTF. Based on the CDR3 plus reference TRBV5-6 and TRBJ2-6, the full variable domain is DAGVTQSPTHLIKTRGQQVTLRCSPKSGHDTVSWYQQALGQGPQFIFQYYEEEERQRGNFPDRFSGHQFPNYSSELNVNALLLGDSALYLCASSWGLFAGANVLTFGAGSRLTVL.

This chain connects TRBV25-1 to TRBJ2-1; 7 bases fit TRBD1. The CDR3 is made up of 13 amino acids. V was pared by 1 base and J by 8 bases, with 2 bases of the junction left unmatched. Germline assignment: CDR1 MGHDK and CDR2 SYGVNS. CDR3 protein: CASSEWTGHEQFF. In nucleotides, the CDR3 is TGTGCCAGCAGTGAATGGACAGGACATGAGCAGTTCTTC.

This clone was counted a few times. The DNA for the CDR3 is TGTGCCAGCTCACCGACGGTGGGAGATAGCAATCAGCCCCAGCATTTT. Its translation is CASSPTVGDSNQPQHF. The chain is built from TRBV18 and TRBJ1-5; D unclear. The CDR3 covers 16 residues. The ends were cut back, 3 bases at V and 0 bases at J, with 12 bases in the middle. Per germline, CDR1 KGHSH and CDR2 LQKENI. Using reference TRBV18 and TRBJ1-5 for the parts outside the CDR3, the full variable domain is NAGVMQNPRHLVRRRGQEARLRCSPMKGHSHVYWYRQLPEEGLKFMVYLQKENIIDESGMPKERFSAEFPKEGPSILRIQQVVRGDSAAYFCASSPTVGDSNQPQHFGDGTRLSIL.

This clone was detected only a few times. CDR3 DNA sequence: TGTGCCAGCAGCTTAGGGATTGCTAGCGGGGGTTCAGATACGCAGTATTTT. Residues: CASSLGIASGGSDTQYF. The chain combines TRBV7-9 with TRBJ2-3, with TRBD2 identical over 10 bases. In germline, CDR1 is SEHNR, CDR2 FQNEAQ (reference sequence). The CDR3 has 17 residues. J was trimmed by 4 bases and V by 1 base; bases with no gene match: 8.

V and J are TRBV15 and TRBJ2-5; D perhaps matches TRBD1 (6 bases). The CDR3 contains 19 residues. V was clipped by 2 bases and J by 5 bases, with 27 bases between them. CDR1 and CDR2 (germline): LNHNV, YYDKDF (reference sequence). The chain's CDR3 is CATSRQIGGVEIEGETQYF. The DNA for the CDR3 is TGTGCCACCAGCAGACAGATAGGGGGTGTGGAAATCGAAGGGGAGACCCAGTACTTC.

CDR3 sequence reads: CASSRDANYGYTF. As DNA, the CDR3 is TGCGCCAGCAGTCGGGATGCTAACTATGGCTACACCTTC. The V and J genes are TRBV10-1 and TRBJ1-2; D not certain. Per germline, CDR1 WNHNN and CDR2 SYGVQD (reference sequence). The germline V and J ends were trimmed by 5 bases and 0 bases, with 7 bases remaining between them. The CDR3 runs to 13 residues.

The V call is TRBV2, the J call TRBJ2-5; 9 positions match TRBD1. Losses at the gene ends were 4 bases for V and 4 bases for J; bases not matched to a gene: 7. The CDR3 consists of 15 residues. Looked up from germline, CDR1 is SNHLY and CDR2 is FYNNEI. The CDR3 DNA reads TGTGCCAGCAGTGGTCCGGGACAGGGTCGAGAGACCCAGTACTTC. This codes for CASSGPGQGRETQYF.

This clone was seen more than once but under ten times. This rearrangement joins TRBV10-3 to TRBJ2-1, with D unresolved. The CDR3 is 15 residues long. Between the trimmed V and J ends, which lost 0 bases and 3 bases, there was a span of 9 bases. The germline CDR1 and CDR2 sequences are ENHRY and SYGVKD. The CDR3 spells CAISESWRDYNEQFF. CDR3 nucleotide sequence: TGTGCCATCAGTGAGTCGTGGAGAGACTACAATGAGCAGTTCTTC.

This chain connects TRBV27 to TRBJ1-2; weak D call: TRBD1 (5 bases). Trimming removed 2 bases at V and 5 bases at J, with 9 bases between. The CDR3 runs to 13 residues. In germline, CDR1 is MNHEY, CDR2 SMNVEV (reference sequence). The CDR3 nucleotides are TGTGCCAGCAGTTTAAGGGGAGGTTATGGCTACACCTTC. It specifies CASSLRGGYGYTF.

The chain combines TRBV4-3 with TRBJ2-1; TRBD2 matches at 10 bases. CDR1 LGHNA and CDR2 YSLEER come from the germline V gene. CDR3 length: 18 amino acids. J lost 0 bases, V lost 0 bases, and 5 bases had no gene match. CDR3 residues: CASSQEGASGSSYNEQFF. DNA for the CDR3: TGCGCCAGCAGCCAAGAAGGGGCTAGCGGGAGCTCCTACAATGAGCAGTTCTTC.

Worth noting for this clone: The sample carries other DNA sequences with the same CDR3. V usage is TRBV5-6 and J usage is TRBJ2-7, with D hard to call. The CDR3 consists of 14 residues. Per germline, CDR1 SGHDT and CDR2 YYEEEE. V was clipped by 4 bases and J by 3 bases, with 14 bases between them. The chain's CDR3 is CASSLRNSRYEQYF. The CDR3 DNA is TGTGCCAGCAGCCTGAGAAACAGCCGCTACGAGCAGTACTTC.

V and J are TRBV18 and TRBJ1-2, with a weak D call TRBD1 (5 bases). This CDR3 has 12 residues. Germline V CDR1 and CDR2: KGHSH, LQKENI. Trimming removed 11 bases at V and 2 bases at J, with 12 bases between. CDR3 protein: CAATQENYGYTF. In nucleotides, the CDR3 is TGTGCCGCCACACAGGAGAACTATGGCTACACCTTC.

The chain recombines TRBV4-1 with TRBJ1-5; the D is unclear. The V and J ends lost 3 bases and 5 bases respectively, with 26 bases between them. CDR1 is MGHRA, CDR2 YSYEKL, per germline. The CDR3 length is 19 residues. Here the CDR3 reads CASSQSLGVGGGLDQPQHF. DNA of the CDR3: TGCGCCAGCAGCCAGAGCCTCGGGGTCGGCGGAGGACTTGATCAGCCCCAGCATTTT.

The rearrangement uses TRBV6-1 and TRBJ1-5; D possibly corresponds to TRBD1 (6 bases). V lost 6 bases to trimming and J lost 7 bases, with 13 bases between them. The CDR3 has 13 amino acids. Germline V CDR1 and CDR2: MNHNS, SASEGT. CDR3 in DNA: TGTGCCAGCAGCGCAGGGGTCAGCCAGCCCCAGCATTTT. Translation gives CASSAGVSQPQHF.

The genes are TRBV25-1 and TRBJ1-1, with D unclear. With 3 bases removed from V and 4 bases from J, the gap between germline ends came to 12 bases. Germline V gene lookup returns CDR1 MGHDK and CDR2 SYGVNS. This CDR3 has 14 amino acids. For the CDR3, the DNA is TGTGCCAGCAGTGATCCCGGGGAGAGCACTGAAGCTTTCTTT. Its protein is CASSDPGESTEAFF.

The rearrangement links TRBV9 to TRBJ2-1, with 11 bases matching TRBD2. This CDR3 comprises 16 residues. Germline lookup yields CDR1 SGDLS and CDR2 YYNGEE. V trimming: 4 bases; J trimming: 10 bases; junction bases outside the gene matches: 13. In nucleotides, the CDR3 is TGTGCCAGCAGCTTACAACTAGCGGGGGCCTCACGGGAGCAGTTCTTC. Protein: CASSLQLAGASREQFF.

V usage is TRBV5-1 and J usage is TRBJ2-3; TRBD2 agrees at 7 bases. The V gene's germline CDR1 is SGHRS and CDR2 YFSETQ. This CDR3 comprises 16 residues. The V segment lost 5 bases and the J segment 2 bases; nucleotides outside the gene matches: 11. CDR3 sequence reads: CASSLGASGFTDTQYF. The CDR3 region has the DNA TGCGCCAGCAGTCTCGGGGCTAGCGGCTTCACAGATACGCAGTATTTT.

The chain links TRBV11-2 to TRBJ1-1, with 10 positions matching TRBD1. Germline V lookup: CDR1 SGHAT, CDR2 FQNNGV. There are 18 residues in the CDR3. J lost 1 base, V lost 1 base, and 9 bases had no gene match. CDR3 bases: TGTGCCAGCAGCTTAGTTCCCCGACAGGGGGCGCGGAACACTGAAGCTTTCTTT. Translated: CASSLVPRQGARNTEAFF.

This clone was seen once. The chain uses TRBV25-1 and TRBJ1-4; 11 nucleotides agree with TRBD1. J was trimmed by 10 bases and V by 1 base; bases with no gene match: 11. This CDR3 has 17 residues. CDR1 and CDR2 from the germline V gene are MGHDK and SYGVNS. CDR3 DNA: TGTGCCAGCAGTGAATCCAAGGCAGGGACAGGGGGTGGAAAACTGTTTTTT. Translation: CASSESKAGTGGGKLFF.

This rearrangement joins TRBV5-1 to TRBJ1-2; no definite D call. Germline assignment: CDR1 SGHRS and CDR2 YFSETQ. V lost 1 base, J lost 0 bases, and 13 bases lay in between. The CDR3 has 16 residues. CDR3 protein: CASSLFLGGSNYGYTF. CDR3 nucleotide sequence: TGCGCCAGCAGCTTGTTTTTGGGAGGTTCTAACTATGGCTACACCTTC. The full variable domain, in which reference TRBV5-1 and TRBJ1-2 provide the parts outside the CDR3, is KAGVTQTPRYLIKTRGQQVTLSCSPISGHRSVSWYQQTPGQGLQFLFEYFSETQRNKGNFPGRFSGRQFSNSRSEMNVSTLELGDSALYLCASSLFLGGSNYGYTFGSGTRLTVV.

The chain couples TRBV10-3 to TRBJ1-3; the D gene is possibly TRBD1 (6 bases). V lost 10 bases, J lost 3 bases, and 16 bases lay in between. The CDR3 length is 14 residues. Per the germline V gene, CDR1 is ENHRY and CDR2 is SYGVKD. The CDR3 sequence is CATDGRGDGNTIYF. Written as DNA, the CDR3 is TGTGCCACCGATGGCAGGGGCGATGGAAACACCATATATTTT.